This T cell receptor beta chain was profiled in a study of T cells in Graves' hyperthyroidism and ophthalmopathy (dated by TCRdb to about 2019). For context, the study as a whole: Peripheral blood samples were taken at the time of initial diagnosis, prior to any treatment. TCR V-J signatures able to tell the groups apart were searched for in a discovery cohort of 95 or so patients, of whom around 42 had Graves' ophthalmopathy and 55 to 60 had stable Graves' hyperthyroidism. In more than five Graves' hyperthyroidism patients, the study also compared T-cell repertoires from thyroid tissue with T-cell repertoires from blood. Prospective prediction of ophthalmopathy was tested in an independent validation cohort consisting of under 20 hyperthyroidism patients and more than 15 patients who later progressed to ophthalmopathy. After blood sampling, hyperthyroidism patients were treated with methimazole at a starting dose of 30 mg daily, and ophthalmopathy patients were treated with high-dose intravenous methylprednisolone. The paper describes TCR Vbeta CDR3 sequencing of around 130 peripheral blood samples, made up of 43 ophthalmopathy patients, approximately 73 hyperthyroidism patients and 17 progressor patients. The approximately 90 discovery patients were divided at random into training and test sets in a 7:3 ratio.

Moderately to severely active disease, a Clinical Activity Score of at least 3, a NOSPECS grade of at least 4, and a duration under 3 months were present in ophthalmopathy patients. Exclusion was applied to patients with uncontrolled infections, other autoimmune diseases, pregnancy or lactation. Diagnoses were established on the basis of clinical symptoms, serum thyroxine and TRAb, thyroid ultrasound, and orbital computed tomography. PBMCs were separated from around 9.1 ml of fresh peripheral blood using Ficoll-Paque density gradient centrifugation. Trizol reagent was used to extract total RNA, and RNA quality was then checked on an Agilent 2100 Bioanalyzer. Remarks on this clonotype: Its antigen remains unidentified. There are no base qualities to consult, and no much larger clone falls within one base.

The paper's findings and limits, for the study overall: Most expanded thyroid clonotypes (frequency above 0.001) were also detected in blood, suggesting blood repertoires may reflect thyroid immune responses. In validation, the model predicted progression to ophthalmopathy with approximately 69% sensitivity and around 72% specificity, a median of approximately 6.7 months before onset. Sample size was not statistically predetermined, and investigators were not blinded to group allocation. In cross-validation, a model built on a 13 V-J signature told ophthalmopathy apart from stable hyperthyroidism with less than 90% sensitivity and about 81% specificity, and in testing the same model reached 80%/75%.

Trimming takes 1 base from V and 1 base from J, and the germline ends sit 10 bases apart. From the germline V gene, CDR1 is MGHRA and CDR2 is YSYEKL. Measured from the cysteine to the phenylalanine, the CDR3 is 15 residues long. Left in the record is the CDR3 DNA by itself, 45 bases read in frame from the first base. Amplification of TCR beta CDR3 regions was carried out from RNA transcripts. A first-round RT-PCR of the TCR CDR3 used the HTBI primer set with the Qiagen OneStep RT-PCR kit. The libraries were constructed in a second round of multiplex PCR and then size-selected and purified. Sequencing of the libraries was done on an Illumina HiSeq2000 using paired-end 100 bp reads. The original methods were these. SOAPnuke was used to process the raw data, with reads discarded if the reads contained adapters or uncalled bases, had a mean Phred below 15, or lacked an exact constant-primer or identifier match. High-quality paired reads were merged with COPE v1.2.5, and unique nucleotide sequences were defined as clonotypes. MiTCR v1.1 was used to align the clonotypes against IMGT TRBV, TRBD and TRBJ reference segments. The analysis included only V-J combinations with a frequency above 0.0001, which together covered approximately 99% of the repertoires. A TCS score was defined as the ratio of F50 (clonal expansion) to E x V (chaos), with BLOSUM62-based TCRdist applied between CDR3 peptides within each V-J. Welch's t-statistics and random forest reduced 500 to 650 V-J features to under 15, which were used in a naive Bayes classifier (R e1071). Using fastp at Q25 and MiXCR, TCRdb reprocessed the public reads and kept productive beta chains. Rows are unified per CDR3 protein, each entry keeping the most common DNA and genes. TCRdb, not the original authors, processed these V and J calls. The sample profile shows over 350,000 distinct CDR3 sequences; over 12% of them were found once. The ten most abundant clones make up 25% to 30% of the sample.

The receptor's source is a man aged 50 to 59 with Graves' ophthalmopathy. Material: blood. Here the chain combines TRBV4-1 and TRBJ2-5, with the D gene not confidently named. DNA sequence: TGCGCCAGCAGCCAAGTTGGTATGGGCCAAGAGACCCAGTACTTC. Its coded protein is CASSQVGMGQETQYF.